The 32 T cell receptor beta chains given below trace back to one sample, sequenced in a study of early T cells in non-severe SARS-CoV-2 infection. One entry per CDR3 protein, called by TCRdb with MiXCR from the 5' RACE reads. The sample lists tens of thousands of distinct CDR3 sequences, around 10% occurring once. The sequenced material came from whole blood. These receptors came from an adult who was a healthcare worker with PCR-confirmed SARS-CoV-2 infection or an uninfected control (not recorded which).

This clonotype was seen ten or more times. The chain joins TRBV19 to TRBJ1-2; D remains ambiguous. V gave up 4 bases and J gave up 6 bases, with 15 bases separating them. Germline V CDR1 and CDR2: LNHDA, SQIVND (reference sequence). There are 14 residues in the CDR3. The CDR3 region is CASSTFGSLNGYTF. CDR3 sequence (DNA): TGTGCCAGTAGTACCTTCGGGTCGCTGAATGGCTACACCTTC.

This clonotype occurred many times. This chain connects TRBV6-5 to TRBJ2-6; 11 positions agree with TRBD1. The CDR3 contains 17 residues. The junction had 4 bases not matched to a gene; V was cut back by 6 bases and J by 0 bases. CDR1 is MNHEY, CDR2 SVGAGI, per germline. The CDR3 DNA reads as TGTGCCAGCAGGGGGACAGGGGGTAGCTCTGGGGCCAACGTCCTGACTTTC. The encoded protein is CASRGTGGSSGANVLTF.

This clonotype was picked up many times. The chain joins TRBV6-2 or TRBV6-3 to TRBJ2-7; D not certain. Between the trimmed V and J ends, which lost 5 bases and 4 bases, there was a span of 18 bases. The length of the CDR3 is 15 residues. Germline CDR1 MNHEY, CDR2 SVGEGT. The CDR3 here is CASSDNGRLAYEQYF. CDR3 nucleotides: TGTGCCAGCAGTGACAACGGGCGCCTGGCGTACGAGCAGTACTTC.

This clonotype appeared a few times. The chain is built from TRBV6-2 or TRBV6-3 and TRBJ1-5, with 7 bases identical to TRBD1. Germline values: CDR1 MNHEY, CDR2 SVGEGT. This CDR3 spans 13 amino acids. V was clipped by 6 bases and J by 7 bases; unmatched bases: 6. The CDR3 nucleotides are TGTGCCAGCAGGACAGGGCACGAGCAGCCCCAGCATTTT. This gives the protein CASRTGHEQPQHF.

As for this clonotype: At one of its ends the junction is not consistent with the germline gene, which may arise from a read error. The chain links TRBV29-1 to TRBJ1-2; 8 positions agree with TRBD1. Per the germline V gene, CDR1 is SQVTM and CDR2 is ANQGSEA. The CDR3 length is 13 residues. CDR3 in amino acids: CSVIDRGSSGHTF. CDR3 coding DNA: TGCAGCGTTATCGACAGGGGTTCCTCTGGCCACACCTTC.

This clonotype was observed a handful of times. The chain is built from TRBV20-1 and TRBJ2-7; no firm D call. V was trimmed by 3 bases and J by 2 bases, leaving 8 bases between them. The CDR3 spans 12 residues. Germline CDR1 reads DFQATT; CDR2 reads SNEGSKA (reference sequence). CDR3 in DNA: TGCAGTGCTAGCCCCAGCACCTACGAGCAGTACTTC. This sequence encodes CSASPSTYEQYF.

This clonotype was counted ten times or more. The rearrangement joins TRBV7-3 to TRBJ2-1; 9 nucleotides match TRBD2. Trimming at V came to 5 bases and at J to 7 bases, leaving 9 bases not matched to a gene. CDR3 size: 15 residues. Per the germline V gene, CDR1 is SGHTA and CDR2 is FQGTGA. CDR3 sequence reads: CASSPDSGSLNEQFF. The CDR3 DNA follows: TGTGCCAGCAGCCCGGATAGCGGGAGCTTAAATGAGCAGTTCTTC. Looking up the rest from reference TRBV7-3 and TRBJ2-1 gives the full variable domain: GAGVSQTPSNKVTEKGKYVELRCDPISGHTALYWYRQSLGQGPEFLIYFQGTGAADDSGLPNDRFFAVRPEGSVSTLKIQRTERGDSAVYLCASSPDSGSLNEQFFGPGTRLTVL.

Many counts were recorded for this clonotype. J is TRBJ2-7 and V is TRBV12-3 or TRBV12-4; D tentatively fits TRBD1 or TRBD2 (5 bases each). The CDR3 sequence is 14 residues long. V was clipped by 6 bases and J by 2 bases, with 14 bases between them. CDR3 DNA: TGTGCCAGCAGGACCGGGGCTTCAACCTACGAGCAGTACTTC. Its translation is CASRTGASTYEQYF.

V gene TRBV3-1 combines with J gene TRBJ2-5; D not resolved. CDR1 is LGHDT and CDR2 is YNNKEL in the germline V gene (reference sequence). V was clipped by 4 bases and J by 5 bases, with 20 bases between them. The CDR3 runs 16 residues. The CDR3 protein is CASSLRTPGPKETQYF. The DNA of the CDR3 is TGTGCCAGCAGCCTGAGGACCCCCGGACCCAAGGAGACCCAGTACTTC.

The rearrangement joins TRBV4-1 to TRBJ2-1, with D possibly matching TRBD2 (6 bases). This CDR3 has 19 residues. Germline V gene sequence: CDR1 MGHRA, CDR2 YSYEKL. V lost 1 base and J lost 0, with 19 bases in between. DNA for the CDR3: TGCGCCAGCAGCCAAGTACGTTCCGGGAGCCCAAGCTCCTACAATGAGCAGTTCTTC. Its translation: CASSQVRSGSPSSYNEQFF.

This clonotype was recorded at least ten times. The J gene is TRBJ2-1, the V gene TRBV15; TRBD2 aligns across 11 bases. The CDR3 extends over 16 amino acids. Germline V lookup: CDR1 LNHNV, CDR2 YYDKDF (reference sequence). The ends lost 10 bases at V and 6 bases at J; junction bases unmatched: 14. The chain's CDR3 is CAIDGFSGRETNEQFF. The CDR3 nucleotides are TGTGCCATCGATGGTTTTAGCGGGAGGGAAACCAATGAGCAGTTCTTC.

The chain combines TRBV6-2 or TRBV6-3 with TRBJ1-2, with 8 bases aligning to TRBD1. The CDR3 covers 15 residues. V was clipped by 5 bases and J by 6 bases; unmatched bases: 11. Looked up from germline, CDR1 is MNHEY and CDR2 is SVGEGT. CDR3 loop: CASSTLDRAADGYTF. The CDR3 DNA follows: TGTGCCAGCAGTACTCTGGACAGGGCGGCCGATGGCTACACCTTC.

This clonotype was counted only a few times. The rearrangement uses TRBV7-2 and TRBJ2-3; possibly TRBD1 for D (5 bases). The CDR3 is 15 residues long. Trimming left V 0 bases short and J 5 bases short, with 12 bases between. From germline, CDR1 is SGHTA and CDR2 FQGNSA. The CDR3 DNA sequence: TGTGCCAGCAGCTTAGCGCTAAGCAGGGTAGATACGCAGTATTTT. It codes for CASSLALSRVDTQYF.

The rearrangement uses TRBV15 and TRBJ2-2; D gene ambiguous. CDR1 and CDR2 from the germline V gene are LNHNV and YYDKDF (reference sequence). Trimming cost V 1 base and J 1 base, with 7 bases left between them. This CDR3 comprises 15 residues. CDR3 DNA sequence: TGTGCCACCAGCAGAGTCCGCCGGAACACCGGGGAGCTGTTTTTT. It is translated as CATSRVRRNTGELFF.

The chain has TRBV19 and TRBJ1-2; D is ambiguous. V lost 3 bases, J lost 5 bases, and 7 bases lay in between. The V gene's germline CDR1 is LNHDA and CDR2 SQIVND (reference sequence). The CDR3 length is 12 residues. CDR3 DNA: TGTGCCAGTAGTATTTCCGGGTATGGCTACACCTTC. Translated, it gives CASSISGYGYTF.

This clonotype was seen many times. The chain recombines TRBV11-2 with TRBJ1-2; 10 nucleotides align to TRBD1. Losses at the gene ends were 5 bases for V and 4 bases for J; bases not matched to a gene: 7. This CDR3 comprises 15 residues. Germline V gene lookup returns CDR1 SGHAT and CDR2 FQNNGV. The CDR3 DNA sequence: TGTGCCAGCAGCAGACAGGGGGCGCGAAGCTATGGCTACACCTTC. Protein: CASSRQGARSYGYTF.

In the case of this clonotype: This may arise from a read error, as a much more abundant clone is one base away. This sequence joins TRBV18 and TRBJ1-2, with D hard to call. This CDR3 has 15 residues. Per germline, CDR1 KGHSH and CDR2 LQKENI. CDR3: CANSPLAANNYGYTF. CDR3 nucleotide sequence: TGTGCCAACTCACCGCTCGCAGCAAATAACTATGGCTACACCTTC.

This clonotype was detected many times. This CDR3 is CASSPEREVDEQFF. CDR3 nucleotide sequence: TGTGCCAGCTCACCAGAGCGGGAGGTCGATGAGCAGTTCTTC. The V gene is TRBV18, the J gene TRBJ2-1, with TRBD2 identical over 9 bases. V dropped 2 bases and J dropped 8; count of bases not matched to a gene: 4. This CDR3 has 14 residues. Germline CDR1 reads KGHSH; CDR2 reads LQKENI.

This clonotype was detected a few times. The chain joins TRBV28 to TRBJ1-2, with D perhaps TRBD1 (6 bases). Germline values: CDR1 MDHEN, CDR2 SYDVKM. V lost 5 bases and J lost 4, with 11 bases in between. CDR3 length equals 13 residues. CDR3 DNA: TGTGCCAGCAGTGAGGACAGTTTCTATGGCTACACCTTC. Translation gives CASSEDSFYGYTF.

There are many counts of this clonotype. This sequence joins TRBV11-1 and TRBJ2-5; D call uncertain. Germline lookup yields CDR1 SGHAT and CDR2 FQDESV (reference sequence). Trimming removed 6 bases from V and 0 bases from J, with 14 bases in between. This CDR3 contains 15 residues. In nucleotides, the CDR3 is TGTGCCAGCAGGCCGAACACCGGATACCAAGAGACCCAGTACTTC. Amino acids: CASRPNTGYQETQYF.

The gene calls are TRBV29-1 and TRBJ2-7, with D possibly TRBD1 on 6 matching bases. Germline CDR1 and CDR2: SQVTM and ANQGSEA. Trimming pared 8 bases from V and 11 bases from J, leaving 13 bases between. The CDR3 contains 9 residues. The CDR3 sequence is CSPGAGKYF. The CDR3 nucleotides are TGCAGCCCAGGGGCCGGGAAGTACTTC.

This clonotype is labeled medium-sized. This rearrangement joins TRBV20-1 to TRBJ2-7; D is uncertain. Between the trimmed V and J ends, which lost 5 bases and 5 bases, there was a span of 19 bases. The CDR3 sequence is 14 residues long. From germline, CDR1 is DFQATT and CDR2 SNEGSKA (reference sequence). The CDR3 reads CSAFNPRNVHEQYF. CDR3 DNA sequence: TGCAGTGCTTTTAACCCCAGAAACGTCCACGAGCAGTACTTC.

This clonotype was counted a few times. This chain links TRBV15 with TRBJ2-1; no firm D call. Germline V CDR1 and CDR2: LNHNV, YYDKDF (reference sequence). Trimming removed 2 bases from V and 7 bases from J, with 9 bases in between. The CDR3 length is 13 residues. CDR3 nucleotides: TGTGCCACCAGCAGACGTATTCAAAATGAGCAGTTCTTC. It is translated as CATSRRIQNEQFF.

This clonotype was detected many times. The rearrangement uses TRBV20-1 and TRBJ2-1; 14 bases are a match to TRBD2. The trim removed 3 bases at V and 7 bases at J, leaving 5 bases unmatched. CDR1 is DFQATT, CDR2 SNEGSKA, per germline (reference sequence). CDR3 length: 15 amino acids. The CDR3 nucleotides read TGCAGTGCTAGCAAGACTAGCGGGAGGGGGAATGAGCAGTTCTTC. It encodes CSASKTSGRGNEQFF.

The chain links TRBV4-1 to TRBJ2-7; 11 bases line up with TRBD2. The V and J ends lost 5 bases and 0 bases, in that order; junction bases with no gene match: 6. Germline V CDR1 and CDR2: MGHRA, YSYEKL. The CDR3 has 16 amino acids. DNA for the CDR3: TGCGCCAGCAGCACGCGACTAGCGGGGTACTCCTACGAGCAGTACTTC. It encodes CASSTRLAGYSYEQYF.

This clonotype was picked up a small number of times. The rearrangement uses TRBV7-9 and TRBJ2-1; TRBD2 matches at 12 bases. The CDR3 runs to 14 residues. CDR1 is SEHNR and CDR2 is FQNEAQ in the germline V gene (reference sequence). After removal of 5 bases from V and 15 bases from J, the junction contained 11 bases not matched to a gene. Here the CDR3 reads CASSTYETSGSLFF. CDR3 sequence (DNA): TGTGCCAGCAGCACGTATGAGACTAGCGGGAGCCTGTTCTTC.

This clonotype came up many times. The chain carries TRBV14 and TRBJ2-3; D perhaps matches TRBD2 (5 bases). CDR3 length equals 15 residues. Per the germline V gene, CDR1 is SGHDN and CDR2 is FVKESK. Deletions cut 1 base from V and 9 bases from J, with 17 bases between. The CDR3 sequence: CASSQAVLRVETQYF. CDR3 nucleotide sequence: TGTGCCAGCAGCCAAGCGGTATTGAGGGTTGAAACGCAGTATTTT. Full variable domain (remainder filled in from reference TRBV14 and TRBJ2-3): EAGVTQFPSHSVIEKGQTVTLRCDPISGHDNLYWYRRVMGKEIKFLLHFVKESKQDESGMPNNRFLAERTGGTYSTLKVQPAELEDSGVYFCASSQAVLRVETQYFGPGTRLTVL.

This chain links TRBV4-2 with TRBJ2-4; no firm D call. This CDR3 is built from 13 residues. V was trimmed by 0 bases and J by 5 bases, leaving 5 bases between them. CDR1 and CDR2 (germline): LGHNA, YNFKEQ. The CDR3: CASSQDRENIQYF. The CDR3 DNA reads as TGTGCCAGCAGCCAAGATCGCGAAAACATTCAGTACTTC.

Many counts were recorded for this clonotype. The chain couples TRBV4-1 to TRBJ1-1, with TRBD1 as a possible D gene (5 bases). Germline CDR1 is MGHRA and CDR2 is YSYEKL. Trimming shortened V by 4 bases and J by 1 base, and 19 bases separated the two germline ends. The CDR3 runs 17 residues. CDR3 nucleotides: TGCGCCAGCAGCCCCTCCCCTTTTTCTAGGGGGAACACTGAAGCTTTCTTT. Translated: CASSPSPFSRGNTEAFF.

The table lists this clonotype with many counts. The V and J genes are TRBV11-3 and TRBJ2-1; the match to TRBD2 covers 12 bases. CDR1 SGHNT and CDR2 YENEEA come from the germline V gene. CDR3 length: 16 residues. The V gene end was trimmed by 5 bases and the J gene end by 4 bases; junction bases not matched to a gene: 6. CDR3 coding DNA: TGTGCCAGCAGCGAAGGGACTAGCGGGTTGTACAATGAGCAGTTCTTC. The encoded protein is CASSEGTSGLYNEQFF.

The rearrangement uses TRBV29-1 and TRBJ2-2; D remains ambiguous. Germline loops: CDR1 SQVTM, CDR2 ANQGSEA. The CDR3 runs to 13 residues. Trimming took 4 bases from V and 4 from J, leaving 10 bases between them. CDR3 in DNA: TGCAGCGTTGTTTATACTTCCACCGGGGAGCTGTTTTTT. It codes for CSVVYTSTGELFF.

This clonotype was recorded many times. The gene calls are TRBV7-9 and TRBJ2-3; no clear D. V lost 5 bases, J lost 5 bases, and 14 bases lay in between. The CDR3 extends over 14 amino acids. Germline V gene sequence: CDR1 SEHNR, CDR2 FQNEAQ (reference sequence). CDR3 in DNA: TGTGCCAGCAGCCGAGGCAAGTCTGAAGATACGCAGTATTTT. Its protein is CASSRGKSEDTQYF.